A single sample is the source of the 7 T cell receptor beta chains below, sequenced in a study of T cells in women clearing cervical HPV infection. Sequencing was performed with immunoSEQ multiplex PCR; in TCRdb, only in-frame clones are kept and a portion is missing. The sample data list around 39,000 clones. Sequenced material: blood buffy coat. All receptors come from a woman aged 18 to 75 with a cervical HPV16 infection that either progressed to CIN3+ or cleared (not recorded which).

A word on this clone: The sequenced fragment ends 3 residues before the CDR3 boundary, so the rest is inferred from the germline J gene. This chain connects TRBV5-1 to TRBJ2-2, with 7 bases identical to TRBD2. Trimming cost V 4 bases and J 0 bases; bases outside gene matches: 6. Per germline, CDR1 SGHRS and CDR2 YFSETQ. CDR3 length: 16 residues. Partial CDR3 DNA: TGCGCCAGCAGCCAGGTTGGGGGGGCGAACACCGGGGAG. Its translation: CASSQVGGANTGE. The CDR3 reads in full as CASSQVGGANTGELFF.

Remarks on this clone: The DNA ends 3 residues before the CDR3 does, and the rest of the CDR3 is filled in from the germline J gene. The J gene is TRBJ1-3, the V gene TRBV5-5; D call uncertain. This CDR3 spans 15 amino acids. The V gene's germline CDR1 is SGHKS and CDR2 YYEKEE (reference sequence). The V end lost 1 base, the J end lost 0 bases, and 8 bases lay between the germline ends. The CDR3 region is CASSLLALSGNTIYF. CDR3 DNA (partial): TGTGCCAGCAGCTTGTTGGCTCTCTCTGGAAACACC.

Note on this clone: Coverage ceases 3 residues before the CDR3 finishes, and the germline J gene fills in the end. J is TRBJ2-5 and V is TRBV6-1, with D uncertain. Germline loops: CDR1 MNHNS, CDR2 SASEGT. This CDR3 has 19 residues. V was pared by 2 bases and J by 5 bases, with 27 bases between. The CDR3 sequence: CASSESLGENKRYTETQYF. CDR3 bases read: TGTGCCAGCAGTGAATCCTTGGGCGAGAACAAGAGGTATACCGAGACC.

The CDR3 bases that were read are TGCAGCGTTGACGCGGGTCGGGGAGAGACC. Amino acid sequence: CSVDAGRGET. The complete CDR3 sequence is CSVDAGRGETQYF. The gene calls are TRBV29-1 and TRBJ2-5; possibly TRBD2 for D (5 bases). The read terminates 3 residues before the CDR3 end, so the remaining end is supplied by the germline J gene. Deletions cut 3 bases from V and 4 bases from J, with 12 bases between. This CDR3 has 13 amino acids. Germline V gene data show CDR1 as SQVTM and CDR2 as ANQGSEA.

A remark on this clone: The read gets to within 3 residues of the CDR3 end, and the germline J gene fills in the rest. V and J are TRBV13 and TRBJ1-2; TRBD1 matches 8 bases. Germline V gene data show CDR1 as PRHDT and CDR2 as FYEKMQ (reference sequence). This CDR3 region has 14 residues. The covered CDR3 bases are TGTGCCAGCAGCCGGCGGACAGGGACCGACGAC. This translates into CASSRRTGTDD. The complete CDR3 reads CASSRRTGTDDYTF.

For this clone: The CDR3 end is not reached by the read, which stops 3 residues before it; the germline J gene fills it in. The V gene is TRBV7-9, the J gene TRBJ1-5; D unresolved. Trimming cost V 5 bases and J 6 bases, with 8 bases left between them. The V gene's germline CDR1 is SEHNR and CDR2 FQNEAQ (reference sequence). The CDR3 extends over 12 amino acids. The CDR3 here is CASSLPGQPQHF. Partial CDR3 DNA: TGTGCCAGCAGCCTCCCGGGTCAGCCC.

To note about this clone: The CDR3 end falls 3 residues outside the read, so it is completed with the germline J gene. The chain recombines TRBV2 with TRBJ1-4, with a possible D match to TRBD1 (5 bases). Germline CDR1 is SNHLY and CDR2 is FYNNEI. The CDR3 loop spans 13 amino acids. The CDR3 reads CASRGRADSPLFF. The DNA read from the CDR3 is TGTGCCAGCAGAGGCAGGGCTGATTCACCA.